The source of this TCR beta chain is a study of blood T cell repertoires in COVID-19. Study-wide background: Samples representing acute and convalescent COVID-19 were sourced from the United States, Italy and Spain.

Those enrolled, adults aged roughly 18 to 90 years, came from roughly 23 US areas. Researchers sorted participants into cohorts using their self-reported clinical history. In the source study's methods: Nucleated cell counts were estimated from reference gene primer amplification. Generated by immunoSEQ multiplex PCR, the TCRdb table keeps only in-frame clones and is missing some. V and J calls and clone size are as listed in that table; D and trimming were resolved from the DNA. The sample consists of roughly 430,000 clones, around nine tenths of them appearing once. The CDR3 loop spans 12 amino acids. Trimming shortened V by 4 bases and J by 8 bases, and 11 bases separated the two germline ends. The V gene's germline CDR1 is SNHLY and CDR2 FYNNEI.

The origin of this receptor is a young woman who had been exposed to COVID-19. Source material: PBMCs or T cells enriched from blood (not recorded which). The chain is built from TRBV2 and TRBJ1-2; no clear D gene. CDR3: CASSVALRGYTF. Written as DNA, the CDR3 is TGTGCCAGCAGTGTCGCGTTGCGAGGCTACACCTTC.